This T cell receptor (beta chain) was sequenced for a study of blood T cell repertoires in COVID-19. Whole-study context: Collection of acute and convalescent COVID-19 samples took place in the United States, Italy and Spain. The analysed material was cDNA or gDNA that came from T cells, B-cell-depleted T cells, or PBMCs.

CDR3 length: 17 amino acids. Germline V gene sequence: CDR1 KGHSH, CDR2 LQKENI. The trim removed 3 bases at V and 3 bases at J, leaving 10 bases unmatched. TCRdb keeps only in-frame clones here, not all; method: immunoSEQ multiplex PCR. Of hundreds of thousands of clones in the sample, roughly nine tenths were seen once. The receptor's source is a woman aged 45-65 years who had recovered from COVID-19. The V call is TRBV18, the J call TRBJ2-5; 10 positions match TRBD1. Material: peripheral blood. This chain's CDR3 is CASSPPTWGQGKETQYF. The CDR3 nucleotides read TGTGCCAGCTCACCCCCGACTTGGGGACAGGGGAAAGAGACCCAGTACTTC.